This T cell receptor (beta chain) was identified in a study of T cells after posttransplantation cyclophosphamide. Germline assignment: CDR1 MNHNS and CDR2 SASEGT. Trimming removed 5 bases from V and 11 bases from J; junction bases left unmatched: 10. CDR3 length equals 14 residues. Cyclophosphamide on days +3 and +4 followed busulfan-fludarabine conditioning and a marrow graft. Findings and limits, study-wide: Tissue-infiltrating T cells from skin or gut overlapped little with blood T cells. Recipient CMV seropositivity and CMV reactivation strongly tracked TRB clonality. Donor CD8+ memory clones often dominated recipient blood repertoires at later times.

This clone was counted between two and nine times. Its antigen is still unknown. Here immunoSEQ multiplex PCR was the method, and the copy in TCRdb shows in-frame clones only, minus some. Of about 43,000 clones detected, 90% appear once; the ten largest clones hold 2% to 2.5%. The chain couples TRBV6-1 to TRBJ1-1, with 11 positions matching TRBD1. The sequence derives from a male patient in his sixties or seventies who received an allogeneic stem cell transplant from a related donor and was CMV-positive. Some T cells may trace back to the graft donor. The specimen comprised PBMCs, sampled roughly 59 days after allogeneic stem cell transplant with posttransplant cyclophosphamide. CDR3 residues: CASSRTGGAGVAFF. CDR3 in DNA: TGTGCCAGCAGTCGGACAGGGGGCGCGGGGGTTGCTTTCTTT.